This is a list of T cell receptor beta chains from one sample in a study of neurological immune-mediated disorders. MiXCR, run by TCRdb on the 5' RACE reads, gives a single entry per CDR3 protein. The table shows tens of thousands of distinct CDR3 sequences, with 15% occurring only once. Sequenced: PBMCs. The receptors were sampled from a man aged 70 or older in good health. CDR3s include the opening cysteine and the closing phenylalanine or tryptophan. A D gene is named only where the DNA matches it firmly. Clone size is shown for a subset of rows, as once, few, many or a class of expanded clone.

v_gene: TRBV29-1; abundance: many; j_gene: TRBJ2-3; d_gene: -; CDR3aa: CSVRFGPTTDTQYF; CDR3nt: TGCAGCGTTCGTTTCGGGCCTACCACAGATACGCAGTATTTT
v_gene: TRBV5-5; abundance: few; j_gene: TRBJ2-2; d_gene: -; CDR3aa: CASSLAGERGTTGELFF; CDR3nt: TGTGCCAGCAGCTTGGCCGGAGAAAGGGGTACCACCGGGGAGCTGTTTTTT
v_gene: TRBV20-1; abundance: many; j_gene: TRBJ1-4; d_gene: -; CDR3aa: CSAAGPPRMEKLFF; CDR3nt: TGCAGTGCGGCCGGTCCCCCCCGAATGGAAAAACTGTTTTTT
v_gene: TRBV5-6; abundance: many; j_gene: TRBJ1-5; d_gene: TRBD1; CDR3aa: CASSLGPGGQPQHF; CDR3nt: TGTGCCAGCAGCTTGGGTCCAGGGGGTCAGCCCCAGCATTTT
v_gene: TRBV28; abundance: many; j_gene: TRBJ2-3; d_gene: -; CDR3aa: CASSPRGASTDTQYF; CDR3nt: TGTGCCAGCAGTCCAAGGGGGGCGAGCACAGATACGCAGTATTTT
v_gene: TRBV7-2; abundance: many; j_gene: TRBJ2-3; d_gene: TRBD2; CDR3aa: CASSLIAGGPSDTQYF; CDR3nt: TGTGCCAGCAGTTTAATAGCGGGGGGGCCGTCAGATACGCAGTATTTT
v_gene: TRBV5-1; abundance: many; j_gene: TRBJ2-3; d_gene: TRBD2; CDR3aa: CASTRLARADTDTQYF; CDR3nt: TGCGCCAGCACCCGACTAGCGCGGGCCGACACAGATACGCAGTATTTT
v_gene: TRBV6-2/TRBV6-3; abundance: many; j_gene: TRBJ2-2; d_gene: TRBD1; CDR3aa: CASSYGLPGQGARTGELFF; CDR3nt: TGTGCCAGCAGTTACGGCCTTCCGGGACAGGGGGCGCGAACCGGGGAGCTGTTTTTT
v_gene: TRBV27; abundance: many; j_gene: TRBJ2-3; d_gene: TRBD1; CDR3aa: CASSSTGGAGTDTQYF; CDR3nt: TGTGCCAGCAGTTCGACAGGGGGCGCTGGCACAGATACGCAGTATTTT
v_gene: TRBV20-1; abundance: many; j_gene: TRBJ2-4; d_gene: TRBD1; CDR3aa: CSAPPTGTGTAIQYF; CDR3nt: TGCAGTGCTCCTCCGACCGGGACAGGGACGGCCATTCAGTACTTC
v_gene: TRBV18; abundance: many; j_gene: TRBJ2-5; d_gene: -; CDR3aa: CASSPLPQETQYF; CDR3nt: TGTGCCAGCTCACCCTTACCTCAAGAGACCCAGTACTTC
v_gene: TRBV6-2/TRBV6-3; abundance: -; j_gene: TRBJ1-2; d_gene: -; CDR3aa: CASRKGSHGYTF; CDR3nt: TGTGCCAGCCGTAAAGGGTCACATGGCTACACCTTC
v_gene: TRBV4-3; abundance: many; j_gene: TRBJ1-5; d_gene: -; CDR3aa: CASSHDFAGNQPQHF; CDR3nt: TGCGCCAGCAGCCATGACTTTGCCGGCAATCAGCCCCAGCATTTT
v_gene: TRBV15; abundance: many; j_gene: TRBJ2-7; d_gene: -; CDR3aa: CATSRDRAPTSYEQYF; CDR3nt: TGTGCCACCAGCAGAGACCGGGCTCCGACCTCCTACGAGCAGTACTTC
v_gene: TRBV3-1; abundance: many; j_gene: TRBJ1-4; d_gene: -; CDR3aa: CASSPYRVEKLFF; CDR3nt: TGTGCCAGCAGCCCATACAGGGTTGAAAAACTGTTTTTT
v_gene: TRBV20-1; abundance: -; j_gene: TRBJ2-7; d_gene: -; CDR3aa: CSARRQVYEQYF; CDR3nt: TGCAGTGCTAGACGGCAGGTCTACGAGCAGTACTTC
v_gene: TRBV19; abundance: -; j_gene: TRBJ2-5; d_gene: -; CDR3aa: CASSTQGKETQYF; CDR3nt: TGTGCCAGTAGTACCCAGGGGAAAGAGACCCAGTACTTC
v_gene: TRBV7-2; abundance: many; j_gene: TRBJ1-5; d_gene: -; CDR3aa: CASSLSQQPQHF; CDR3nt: TGTGCCAGCAGCTTATCACAGCAGCCCCAGCATTTT
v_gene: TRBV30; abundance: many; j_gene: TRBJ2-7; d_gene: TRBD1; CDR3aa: CAWSRLGTGAYEQYF; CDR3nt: TGTGCCTGGAGTAGGTTGGGGACAGGGGCCTACGAGCAGTACTTC
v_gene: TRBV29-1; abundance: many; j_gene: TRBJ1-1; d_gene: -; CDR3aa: CSVSDTEAFF; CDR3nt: TGCAGCGTTTCGGACACTGAAGCTTTCTTT
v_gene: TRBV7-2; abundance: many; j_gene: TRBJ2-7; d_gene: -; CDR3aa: CASSLEATAVSYEQYF; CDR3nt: TGTGCCAGCAGCTTAGAGGCGACAGCTGTCTCCTACGAGCAGTACTTC
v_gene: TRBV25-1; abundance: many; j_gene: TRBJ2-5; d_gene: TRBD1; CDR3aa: CASRPTPGQGARETQYF; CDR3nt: TGTGCCAGCAGACCCACCCCGGGACAGGGGGCAAGGGAGACCCAGTACTTC
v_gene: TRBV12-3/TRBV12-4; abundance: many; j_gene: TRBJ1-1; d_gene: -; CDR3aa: CASSAGHSNTEAFF; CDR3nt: TGTGCCAGCAGTGCGGGACACTCGAACACTGAAGCTTTCTTT
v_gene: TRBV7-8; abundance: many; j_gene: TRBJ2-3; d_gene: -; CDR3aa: CASSLDYTTDTQYF; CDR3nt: TGTGCCAGCAGCTTAGATTACACCACAGATACGCAGTATTTT
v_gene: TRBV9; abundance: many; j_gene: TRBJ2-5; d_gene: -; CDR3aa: CASSVRMGETQYF; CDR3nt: TGTGCCAGCAGTGTAAGGATGGGAGAGACCCAGTACTTC
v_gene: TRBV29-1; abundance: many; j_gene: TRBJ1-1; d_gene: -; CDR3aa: CSVVRGGNTEAFF; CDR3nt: TGCAGCGTTGTAAGGGGAGGGAACACTGAAGCTTTCTTT
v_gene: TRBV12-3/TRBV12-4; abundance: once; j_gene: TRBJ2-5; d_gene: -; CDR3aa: CASSAPVQETQYF; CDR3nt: TGTGCCAGCAGTGCCCCAGTACAAGAGACCCAGTACTTC
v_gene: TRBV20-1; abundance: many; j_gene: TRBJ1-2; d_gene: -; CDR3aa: CSARAFQGKNGYTF; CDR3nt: TGCAGTGCCAGGGCCTTCCAGGGGAAGAATGGCTACACCTTC
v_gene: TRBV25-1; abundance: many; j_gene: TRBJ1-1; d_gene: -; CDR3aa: CASSVAGETEAFF; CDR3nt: TGTGCCAGCAGTGTGGCAGGGGAGACTGAAGCTTTCTTT
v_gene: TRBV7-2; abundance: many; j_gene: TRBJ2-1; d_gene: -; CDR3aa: CASARGGATYNEQFF; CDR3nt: TGTGCCAGCGCAAGGGGGGGGGCTACCTACAATGAGCAGTTCTTC
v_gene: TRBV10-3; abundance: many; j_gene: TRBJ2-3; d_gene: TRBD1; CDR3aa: CAISDWTGGPDTQYF; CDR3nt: TGTGCCATCAGTGATTGGACAGGCGGACCCGATACGCAGTATTTT
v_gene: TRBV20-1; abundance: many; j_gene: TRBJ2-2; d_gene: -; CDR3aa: CSARDSAGVTGELFF; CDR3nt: TGCAGTGCTAGAGATTCGGCAGGGGTCACCGGGGAGCTGTTTTTT
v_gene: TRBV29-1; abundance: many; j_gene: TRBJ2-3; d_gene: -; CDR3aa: CSVGLFGDTQYF; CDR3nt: TGCAGCGTCGGACTATTCGGAGATACGCAGTATTTT
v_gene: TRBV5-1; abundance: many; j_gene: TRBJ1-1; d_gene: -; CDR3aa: CASSLDRPNTEAFF; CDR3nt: TGCGCCAGCAGCTTGGACAGGCCGAACACTGAAGCTTTCTTT
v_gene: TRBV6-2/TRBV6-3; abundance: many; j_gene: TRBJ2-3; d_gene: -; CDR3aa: CASSYWTALTDTQYF; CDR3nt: TGTGCCAGCAGTTACTGGACAGCTTTGACAGATACGCAGTATTTT
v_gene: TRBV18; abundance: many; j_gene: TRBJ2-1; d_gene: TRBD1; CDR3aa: CASSPGTGGHEQFF; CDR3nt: TGTGCCAGCTCACCTGGGACAGGGGGCCATGAGCAGTTCTTC
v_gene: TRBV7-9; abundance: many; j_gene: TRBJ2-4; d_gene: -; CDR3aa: CASSRRGGAKNIQYF; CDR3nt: TGTGCCAGCAGTCGCCGAGGGGGAGCCAAAAACATTCAGTACTTC
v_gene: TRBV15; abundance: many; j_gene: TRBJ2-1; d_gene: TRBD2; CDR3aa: CATSESGGGFTNNEQFF; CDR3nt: TGTGCCACCAGCGAGTCCGGGGGGGGCTTTACAAACAATGAGCAGTTCTTC
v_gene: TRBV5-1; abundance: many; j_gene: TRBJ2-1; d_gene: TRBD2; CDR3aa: CASSSHGTSGTSSYNEQFF; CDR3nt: TGCGCCAGCAGCTCCCACGGGACTAGCGGGACGAGCTCCTACAATGAGCAGTTCTTC
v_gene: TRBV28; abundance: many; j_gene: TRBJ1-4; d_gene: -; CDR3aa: CASSLKGIDEKLFF; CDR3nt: TGTGCCAGCAGTTTAAAGGGGATTGATGAAAAACTGTTTTTT
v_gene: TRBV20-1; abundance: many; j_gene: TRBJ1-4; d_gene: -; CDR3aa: CSFLVRGNEKLFF; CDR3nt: TGCAGTTTCCTCGTCCGGGGAAATGAAAAACTGTTTTTT
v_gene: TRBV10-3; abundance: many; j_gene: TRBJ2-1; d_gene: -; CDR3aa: CAISDQGRGQVEQFF; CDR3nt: TGTGCCATCAGTGACCAAGGGAGGGGGCAAGTTGAGCAGTTCTTC
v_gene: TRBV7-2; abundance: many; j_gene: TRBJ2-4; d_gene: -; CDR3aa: CASSIWPSLGNIQYF; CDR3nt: TGTGCCAGCAGCATATGGCCATCTCTCGGGAACATTCAGTACTTC
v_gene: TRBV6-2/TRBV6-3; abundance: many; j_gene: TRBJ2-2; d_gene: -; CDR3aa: CASRTAGELFF; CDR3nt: TGTGCCAGCAGGACGGCCGGGGAGCTGTTTTTT
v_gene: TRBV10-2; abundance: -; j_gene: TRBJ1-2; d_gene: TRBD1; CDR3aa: CAILPTGDYGYTF; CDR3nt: TGCGCCATCCTACCGACAGGGGACTATGGCTACACCTTC
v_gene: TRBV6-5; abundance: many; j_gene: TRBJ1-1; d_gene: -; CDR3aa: CASSYRGMGEAFF; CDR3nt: TGTGCCAGCAGTTACAGGGGCATGGGTGAAGCTTTCTTT
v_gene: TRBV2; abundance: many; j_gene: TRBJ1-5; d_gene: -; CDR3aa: CASSDRGPQHF; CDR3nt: TGTGCCAGCAGTGACCGGGGGCCCCAGCATTTT
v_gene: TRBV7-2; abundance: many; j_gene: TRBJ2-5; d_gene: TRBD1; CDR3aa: CASSITGEETQYF; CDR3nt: TGTGCCAGCAGCATAACAGGGGAGGAGACCCAGTACTTC
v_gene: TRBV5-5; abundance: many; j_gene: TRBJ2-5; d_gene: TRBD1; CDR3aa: CASSPQGAQETQYF; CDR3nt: TGTGCCAGCAGCCCACAGGGGGCTCAAGAGACCCAGTACTTC
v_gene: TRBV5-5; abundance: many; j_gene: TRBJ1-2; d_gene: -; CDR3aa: CASSLAPTYGYTF; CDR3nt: TGTGCCAGCAGCTTGGCCCCAACCTATGGCTACACCTTC
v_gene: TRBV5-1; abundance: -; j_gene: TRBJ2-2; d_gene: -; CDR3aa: CASLRDATGELFF; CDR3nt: TGCGCCAGCTTAAGGGACGCTACCGGGGAGCTGTTTTTT
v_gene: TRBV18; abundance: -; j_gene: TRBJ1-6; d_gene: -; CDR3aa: CASSSLHASGSYNSPLHF; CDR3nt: TGTGCCAGCTCATCACTCCATGCGAGCGGCTCCTATAATTCACCCCTCCACTTT